A selection of T cell receptor beta chains follows, all from one sample in a study of T cells after posttransplantation cyclophosphamide. Sequencing was performed with immunoSEQ multiplex PCR; in TCRdb, only in-frame clones are kept and a portion is missing. The data show about 52,000 clones, under 95% seen once. The material sequenced was PBMCs. Receptor source: a woman in her thirties in good health and a related stem cell transplant donor. Each CDR3 is given with its conserved first and last residue.

V: TRBV2; J: TRBJ1-6; CDR3: CASSWNRPETQSPLHF
V: TRBV6-5; J: TRBJ2-3; CDR3: CASSYLLAGITDTQYF
V: TRBV15; J: TRBJ2-7; CDR3: CATSRGLAGGPSRRAQYF
V: TRBV18; J: TRBJ2-1; CDR3: CASSPGTGHYNEQFF
V: TRBV6-1; J: TRBJ2-7; CDR3: CASSNDRRSYEQYF
V: TRBV15; J: TRBJ1-4; CDR3: CATSPETGVTKKLFF
V: TRBV28; J: TRBJ2-2; CDR3: CATSSSGGTGELFF
V: TRBV2; J: TRBJ1-1; CDR3: CASSAEMNTEAFF
V: TRBV28; J: TRBJ2-7; CDR3: CASRSLLWRGTEQYF
V: TRBV28; J: TRBJ1-1; CDR3: CASNLGTWREAFF
V: TRBV19; J: TRBJ2-5; CDR3: CASRGQMETQYF
V: TRBV5-5; J: TRBJ2-1; CDR3: CASSWTRAWNEQFF
V: TRBV27; J: TRBJ2-7; CDR3: CASRKAGGDYEQYF
V: TRBV19; J: TRBJ2-7; CDR3: CASSGRDRTYEQYF
V: TRBV6-5; J: TRBJ1-2; CDR3: CASSYLATRGDGYTF
V: TRBV7-9; J: TRBJ1-6; CDR3: CASSQGSPLHF